A single sample is the source of the 28 T cell receptor beta chains below, sequenced in a study of blood T cell repertoires in COVID-19 (dated by TCRdb to 2020 to 2021). Library prep was done by the immunoSEQ multiplex PCR assay. The table was pulled from immuneACCESS by TCRdb, which kept in-frame rearrangements only. Such tables lose some clones; where checked, under half of the loss comes from unresolved V genes, and the rest has no known cause. In this sample the table shows roughly 230,000 clones, around four fifths of which occur a single time. The leading ten clones occupy approximately 6.3% of the sample. Material for sequencing was peripheral blood. These TCRs come from an older woman with active or convalescent COVID-19.

The chain carries TRBV18 and TRBJ2-3, with 10 bases lining up with TRBD1. Trimming removed 4 bases from V and 6 bases from J; junction bases left unmatched: 4. This CDR3 spans 14 amino acids. Germline CDR1 is KGHSH and CDR2 is LQKENI. This chain's CDR3 is CASSQGTGVDTQYF. In DNA form, the CDR3 reads TGTGCCAGCTCACAAGGGACAGGGGTCGATACGCAGTATTTT.

This chain uses TRBV15 with TRBJ1-6, with 8 nucleotides matching TRBD1. J was trimmed by 8 bases and V by 0 bases; bases with no gene match: 6. The CDR3 length is 16 residues. Germline V CDR1 and CDR2: LNHNV, YYDKDF (reference sequence). The CDR3 DNA follows: TGTGCCACCAGCAGAGATTGGGGCAGGGGGCATTCACCCCTCCACTTT. Its protein is CATSRDWGRGHSPLHF.

The chain combines TRBV2 with TRBJ1-4; 10 bases fit TRBD1. Germline CDR1 reads SNHLY; CDR2 reads FYNNEI. Trimming took 5 bases from V and 6 from J; bases not matched to a gene: 3. This CDR3 spans 14 amino acids. The DNA of the CDR3 is TGTGCCAGCAGTCAAGACAGGGGGCATGAAAAACTGTTTTTT. Its translation is CASSQDRGHEKLFF.

The rearrangement uses TRBV27 and TRBJ2-3; D unresolved. V gave up 6 bases and J gave up 6 bases, with 13 bases separating them. CDR1 is MNHEY, CDR2 SMNVEV, per germline (reference sequence). This CDR3 is built from 13 residues. The CDR3 sequence is CASRPPRADTQYF. DNA for the CDR3: TGTGCCAGCAGACCTCCCCGAGCGGATACGCAGTATTTT.

This chain links TRBV6-5 with TRBJ1-1; D call uncertain. CDR1 is MNHEY and CDR2 is SVGAGI in the germline V gene. Trimming pared 5 bases from V and 1 base from J, leaving 8 bases between. The CDR3 totals 13 residues. This CDR3 is CASSNQKNTEAFF. For the CDR3, the DNA is TGTGCCAGCAGTAATCAGAAGAACACTGAAGCTTTCTTT.

This clone was picked up one time. J is TRBJ1-2 and V is TRBV28, with 10 bases matching TRBD1. V was clipped by 7 bases and J by 4 bases; unmatched bases: 6. Germline V gene data show CDR1 as MDHEN and CDR2 as SYDVKM. The CDR3 runs to 14 residues. The CDR3 DNA follows: TGTGCCAGCACCGGACAGGGGGATTTCTATGGCTACACCTTC. Protein product: CASTGQGDFYGYTF.

The chain uses TRBV27 and TRBJ2-7, with 11 positions matching TRBD1. The CDR3 consists of 15 residues. V trimming: 5 bases; J trimming: 6 bases; junction bases outside the gene matches: 9. From germline, CDR1 is MNHEY and CDR2 SMNVEV (reference sequence). DNA of the CDR3: TGTGCCAGCAGTCCCTACACCGGGACAGGGGGCGAGCAGTACTTC. Translating gives CASSPYTGTGGEQYF.

The table lists this clone with a count of one. The V call is TRBV7-9, the J call TRBJ2-2; TRBD2 might be the D (5 bases). V lost 5 bases and J lost 3, with 13 bases in between. This CDR3 region has 15 residues. Germline V gene data show CDR1 as SEHNR and CDR2 as FQNEAQ (reference sequence). The DNA for the CDR3 is TGTGCCAGCAGCGCGGCCCACGGGGACACCGGGGAGCTGTTTTTT. It codes for CASSAAHGDTGELFF.

This chain uses TRBV7-9 with TRBJ2-2; D remains ambiguous. The CDR3 contains 13 residues. V lost 6 bases and J 5 bases, leaving 10 bases between the germline ends. CDR1 is SEHNR and CDR2 is FQNEAQ in the germline V gene (reference sequence). The CDR3 DNA is TGTGCCAGCAGTAAGACGGAGACCGGGGAGCTGTTTTTT. Protein: CASSKTETGELFF.

This clone was seen a single time. The V gene is TRBV6-5, the J gene TRBJ1-2; tentative D call: TRBD1 (5 bases). Between the trimmed V and J ends, which lost 4 bases and 8 bases, there was a span of 17 bases. In germline, CDR1 is MNHEY, CDR2 SVGAGI. CDR3 length equals 14 residues. The CDR3 nucleotides read TGTGCCAGCAGTTCACCAAACAGGAGTTGGGGCTACACCTTC. As protein: CASSSPNRSWGYTF.

This clone was seen only a few times. This chain joins TRBV12-3 or TRBV12-4 and TRBJ1-2; D is unclear. Trimming left V 5 bases short and J 14 bases short, with 21 bases between. The CDR3 totals 13 residues. CDR3 DNA sequence: TGTGCCAGCAGTCTGAGAAGGAGTATAGTGGAAACCTTC. Amino acid sequence: CASSLRRSIVETF.

This chain connects TRBV3-1 (or the pseudogene TRBV3-2) to TRBJ2-1; D gene uncertain. Germline V gene sequence: CDR1 LGHDT, CDR2 YNNKEL (reference sequence). CDR3 size: 12 residues. Trimming took 0 bases from V and 10 from J, leaving 7 bases between them. CDR3 amino acids: CASSQELREQFF. CDR3 sequence (DNA): TGTGCCAGCAGCCAAGAACTGCGCGAGCAGTTCTTC.

The rearrangement links TRBV3-1 (or the pseudogene TRBV3-2) to TRBJ2-7; TRBD2 aligns across 9 bases. The CDR3 length is 17 residues. V lost 4 bases and J lost 2; bases outside the gene matches: 12. The germline V gene encodes CDR1 LGHDT and CDR2 YNNKEL (reference sequence). The CDR3 sequence is CASSPRTLAGATYEQYF. CDR3 coding DNA: TGTGCCAGCAGCCCCCGTACCTTAGCGGGAGCCACCTACGAGCAGTACTTC.

The rearrangement joins TRBV24-1 to TRBJ2-3; tentative D call: TRBD1 (6 bases). Trimming cost V 5 bases and J 3 bases, with 17 bases left between them. The V gene's germline CDR1 is KGHDR and CDR2 SFDVKD. CDR3 size: 16 residues. The CDR3: CATSGRRQGLTDTQYF. The CDR3 nucleotides are TGTGCCACCAGTGGAAGGCGTCAGGGGTTGACAGATACGCAGTATTTT.

The gene calls are TRBV7-2 and TRBJ2-5, with 13 bases matching TRBD2. The V and J ends lost 5 bases and 4 bases, in that order; junction bases with no gene match: 4. Germline CDR1 SGHTA, CDR2 FQGNSA. The CDR3 is 15 amino acids. The CDR3 DNA reads TGTGCCAGCAGCAAGGGACTAGCGGGGAGAGAGACCCAGTACTTC. Translated, it gives CASSKGLAGRETQYF.

The chain is built from TRBV11-2 and TRBJ2-7; 8 positions agree with TRBD1. Trimming cost V 6 bases and J 2 bases; bases outside gene matches: 6. Germline CDR1 and CDR2: SGHAT and FQNNGV. The CDR3 contains 14 residues. The CDR3 loop is CASRRQGAPYEQYV. The CDR3 bases are TGTGCCAGCAGGAGGCAGGGGGCCCCCTACGAGCAGTACGTC.

This clone was seen just once. This chain joins TRBV2 and TRBJ1-1; tentatively, D is TRBD1 (6 bases). The V end was cut by 6 bases, the J end by 4 bases, with 15 bases between. This CDR3 has 14 amino acids. Per the germline V gene, CDR1 is SNHLY and CDR2 is FYNNEI. In nucleotides, the CDR3 is TGTGCCAGCAGCGGCCTTGAGGGGGTCACTGAAGCTTTCTTT. It is translated as CASSGLEGVTEAFF.

This chain connects TRBV4-1 to TRBJ2-1; no firm D call. Germline-derived CDR1 and CDR2 are MGHRA and YSYEKL. The CDR3 sequence is 14 residues long. V was shortened by 3 bases and J by 7 bases, with 13 bases between the two germline ends. For the CDR3, the DNA is TGCGCCAGCAGCCAGGAGACCCCGTTAAATGAGCAGTTCTTC. This gives the protein CASSQETPLNEQFF.

This clone showed up just a few times. This chain links TRBV6-5 with TRBJ1-1, with 7 positions matching TRBD1. This CDR3 has 13 amino acids. V shed 3 bases and J 3 bases; nucleotides not matched to a gene: 1. CDR1 is MNHEY, CDR2 SVGAGI, per germline. The CDR3 DNA is TGTGCCAGCAGTTATACAGGGGACACTGAAGCTTTCTTT. The encoded protein is CASSYTGDTEAFF.

This clone showed up just a few times. The V gene is TRBV10-1, the J gene TRBJ2-7; a weak D match, TRBD2 (5 bases). V was pared by 7 bases and J by 4 bases, with 20 bases between. There are 15 residues in the CDR3. Germline assignment: CDR1 WNHNN and CDR2 SYGVQD (reference sequence). The CDR3 DNA sequence: TGCGCCAGCAAGAGGGTAATCAAATTTTCGTACGAGCAGTACGTC. Its protein is CASKRVIKFSYEQYV.

This chain joins TRBV9 and TRBJ2-3; no reliable D call. This CDR3 has 14 amino acids. Germline V gene sequence: CDR1 SGDLS, CDR2 YYNGEE. Trimming shortened V by 0 bases and J by 4 bases, and 9 bases separated the two germline ends. The CDR3 spells CASSVGPQADTQYF. The CDR3 DNA sequence: TGTGCCAGCAGCGTAGGACCTCAGGCAGATACGCAGTATTTT.

The chain joins TRBV18 to TRBJ2-3; a weak D match, TRBD2 (6 bases). The V end was cut by 2 bases, the J end by 1 base, with 10 bases between. Per the germline V gene, CDR1 is KGHSH and CDR2 is LQKENI. The CDR3 has 15 amino acids. The CDR3 is CASSPTREGTDTQYF. The DNA of the CDR3 is TGTGCCAGCTCACCAACAAGGGAGGGCACAGATACGCAGTATTTT.

This sequence joins TRBV7-6 and TRBJ1-3; the match to TRBD1 covers 7 bases. Germline assignment: CDR1 SGHVS and CDR2 FNYEAQ. The CDR3 sequence is 15 residues long. Trimming at V came to 5 bases and at J to 0 bases, leaving 4 bases not matched to a gene. The CDR3 region has the DNA TGTGCCAGCAGCCGGGACAGTAGCTCTGGAAACACCATATATTTT. Protein: CASSRDSSSGNTIYF.

This clone has just a few counts. The V call is TRBV28, the J call TRBJ2-6; tentative D call: TRBD2 (6 bases). The CDR3 spans 16 residues. V was shortened by 5 bases and J by 2 bases, with 13 bases between the two germline ends. Per the germline V gene, CDR1 is MDHEN and CDR2 is SYDVKM. CDR3 loop: CASSPTGVAGANVLTF. CDR3 bases: TGTGCCAGCAGTCCCACGGGGGTCGCTGGGGCCAACGTCCTGACTTTC.

The chain couples TRBV3-1 (or the pseudogene TRBV3-2) to TRBJ2-5; 8 positions match TRBD2. Losses at the gene ends were 4 bases for V and 1 base for J; bases not matched to a gene: 11. In germline, CDR1 is LGHDT, CDR2 YNNKEL (reference sequence). The CDR3 totals 17 residues. Written as DNA, the CDR3 is TGTGCCAGCAGCCCGGGACTAGTTGAAGGGGCCCAAGAGACCCAGTACTTC. This translates into CASSPGLVEGAQETQYF.

The chain uses TRBV19 and TRBJ2-5, with 11 positions matching TRBD2. The CDR3 runs 16 residues. Germline CDR1 is LNHDA and CDR2 is SQIVND (reference sequence). Losses at the gene ends were 3 bases for V and 3 bases for J; bases not matched to a gene: 6. CDR3 DNA: TGTGCCAGTAGTATGGATAGCGGGGGGGCCGAAGAGACCCAGTACTTC. This codes for CASSMDSGGAEETQYF. Full variable domain (outside the CDR3, taken from reference TRBV19 and TRBJ2-5): DGGITQSPKYLFRKEGQNVTLSCEQNLNHDAMYWYRQDPGQGLRLIYYSQIVNDFQKGDIAEGYSVSREKKESFPLTVTSAQKNPTAFYLCASSMDSGGAEETQYFGPGTRLLVL.

The chain is built from TRBV3-1 (or the pseudogene TRBV3-2) and TRBJ1-1; a possible D gene is TRBD1 (5 bases). Per germline, CDR1 LGHDT and CDR2 YNNKEL (reference sequence). The CDR3 extends over 14 amino acids. Trimming cost V 2 bases and J 4 bases, with 11 bases left between them. The CDR3 is CASSQTGGGTEAFF. Here the CDR3 DNA reads TGTGCCAGCAGCCAAACCGGGGGGGGCACTGAAGCTTTCTTT.

The chain recombines TRBV3-1 (or the pseudogene TRBV3-2) with TRBJ1-5, with D possibly matching TRBD1 (5 bases). Germline CDR1 LGHDT, CDR2 YNNKEL (reference sequence). The CDR3 is 14 amino acids. V lost 0 bases and J lost 6, with 9 bases in between. For the CDR3, the DNA is TGTGCCAGCAGCCAAGATAGGGGTGGTCAGCCCCAGCATTTT. Translating it yields CASSQDRGGQPQHF.